This T cell receptor beta chain is drawn from a study of patients and donors after allogeneic stem cell transplantation. TCRdb passed the RT-PCR reads through MiXCR, listing each CDR3 protein once. The data hold about 160,000 distinct CDR3 sequences, with around 30% observed a single time. CDR3 length: 16 residues. Germline V gene sequence: CDR1 MDHEN, CDR2 SYDVKM. V was clipped by 7 bases and J by 2 bases; unmatched bases: 7. V is TRBV28 and J is TRBJ2-1; 11 nucleotides align to TRBD2. This TCR was recovered from a human donor who was either an allogeneic HSCT recipient or a stem cell or donor lymphocyte infusion donor (not recorded which). It is not recorded whose cells these are; they may come from a transplant donor. Material: blood, either unsorted or a sorted T cell fraction (not recorded which). The CDR3 DNA reads TGTGCCAGCACTTGGGGACTAGCGGTGACCTACAATGAGCAGTTCTTC. Protein sequence: CASTWGLAVTYNEQFF.